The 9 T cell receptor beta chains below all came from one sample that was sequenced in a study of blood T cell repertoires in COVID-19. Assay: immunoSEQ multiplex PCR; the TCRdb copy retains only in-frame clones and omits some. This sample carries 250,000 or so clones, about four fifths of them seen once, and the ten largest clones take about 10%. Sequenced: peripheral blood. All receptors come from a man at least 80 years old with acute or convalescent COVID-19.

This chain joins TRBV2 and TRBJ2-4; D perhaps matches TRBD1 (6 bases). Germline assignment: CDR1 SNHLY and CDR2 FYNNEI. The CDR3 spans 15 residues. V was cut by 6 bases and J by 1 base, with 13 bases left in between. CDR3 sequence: CASRQGFGAKNIQYF. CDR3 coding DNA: TGTGCCAGCAGACAGGGTTTTGGGGCCAAAAACATTCAGTACTTC.

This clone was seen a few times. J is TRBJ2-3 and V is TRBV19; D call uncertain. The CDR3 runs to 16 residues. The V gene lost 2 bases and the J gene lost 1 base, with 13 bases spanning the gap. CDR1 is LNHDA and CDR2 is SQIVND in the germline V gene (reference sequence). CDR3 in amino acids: CASSILGSRGTDTQYF. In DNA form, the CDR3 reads TGTGCCAGTAGTATACTGGGTAGTCGGGGCACAGATACGCAGTATTTT. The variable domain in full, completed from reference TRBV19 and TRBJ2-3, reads DGGITQSPKYLFRKEGQNVTLSCEQNLNHDAMYWYRQDPGQGLRLIYYSQIVNDFQKGDIAEGYSVSREKKESFPLTVTSAQKNPTAFYLCASSILGSRGTDTQYFGPGTRLTVL.

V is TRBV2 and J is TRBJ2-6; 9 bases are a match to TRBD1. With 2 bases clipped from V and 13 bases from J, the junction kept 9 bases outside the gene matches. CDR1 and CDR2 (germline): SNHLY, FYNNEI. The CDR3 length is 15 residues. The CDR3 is CASSEKTGGAGVLTF. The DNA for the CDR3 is TGTGCCAGCAGTGAAAAAACAGGGGGCGCCGGAGTCCTGACTTTC.

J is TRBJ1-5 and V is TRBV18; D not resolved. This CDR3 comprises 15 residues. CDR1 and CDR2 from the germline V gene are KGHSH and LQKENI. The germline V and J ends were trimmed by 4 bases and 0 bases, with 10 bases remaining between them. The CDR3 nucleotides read TGTGCCAGCTCACATGAACAAGTTAGCAATCAGCCCCAGCATTTT. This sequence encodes CASSHEQVSNQPQHF.

The CDR3 region is CASSVGQLNSYEQYF. The CDR3 DNA reads as TGTGCCAGCAGCGTGGGACAGCTGAACTCCTACGAGCAGTACTTC. The rearrangement links TRBV7-9 to TRBJ2-7; TRBD1 aligns across 7 bases. Germline CDR1 reads SEHNR; CDR2 reads FQNEAQ (reference sequence). The CDR3 covers 15 residues. V was pared by 5 bases and J by 0 bases, with 7 bases of the junction left unmatched. Combining the CDR3 with reference TRBV7-9 and TRBJ2-7 gives the whole variable domain DTGVSQNPRHKITKRGQNVTFRCDPISEHNRLYWYRQTLGQGPEFLTYFQNEAQLEKSRLLSDRFSAERPKGSFSTLEIQRTEQGDSAMYLCASSVGQLNSYEQYFGPGTRLTVT.

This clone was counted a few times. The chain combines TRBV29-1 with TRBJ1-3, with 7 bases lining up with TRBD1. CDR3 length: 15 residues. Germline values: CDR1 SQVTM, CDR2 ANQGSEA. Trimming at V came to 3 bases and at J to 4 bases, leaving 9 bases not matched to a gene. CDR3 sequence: CSVEENRGGGNTIYF. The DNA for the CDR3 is TGCAGCGTTGAGGAAAACAGGGGAGGCGGAAACACCATATATTTT.

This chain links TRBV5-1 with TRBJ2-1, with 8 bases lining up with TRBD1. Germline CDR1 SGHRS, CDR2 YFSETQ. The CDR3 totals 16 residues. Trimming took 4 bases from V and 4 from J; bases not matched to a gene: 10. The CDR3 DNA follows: TGCGCCAGCAGCCCCTCCCGGGACAGGCTTTACAATGAGCAGTTCTTC. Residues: CASSPSRDRLYNEQFF.

This CDR3 reads CASSYSPKREGHEQYF. The CDR3 bases are TGTGCCAGCAGTTACTCTCCAAAGCGGGAGGGGCACGAGCAGTACTTC. The V and J genes are TRBV6-2 or TRBV6-3 and TRBJ2-7, with TRBD2 matching over 10 bases. The germline V gene has CDR1 MNHEY and CDR2 SVGEGT. The junction had 7 bases not matched to a gene; V was cut back by 0 bases and J by 5 bases. This CDR3 has 16 residues.

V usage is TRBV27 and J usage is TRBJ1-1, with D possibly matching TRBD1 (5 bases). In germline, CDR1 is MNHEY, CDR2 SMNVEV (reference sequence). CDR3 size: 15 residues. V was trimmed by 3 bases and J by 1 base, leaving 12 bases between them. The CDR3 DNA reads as TGTGCCAGCAGTTTCCAGGGCGGGGGGAACACTGAAGCTTTCTTT. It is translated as CASSFQGGGNTEAFF.